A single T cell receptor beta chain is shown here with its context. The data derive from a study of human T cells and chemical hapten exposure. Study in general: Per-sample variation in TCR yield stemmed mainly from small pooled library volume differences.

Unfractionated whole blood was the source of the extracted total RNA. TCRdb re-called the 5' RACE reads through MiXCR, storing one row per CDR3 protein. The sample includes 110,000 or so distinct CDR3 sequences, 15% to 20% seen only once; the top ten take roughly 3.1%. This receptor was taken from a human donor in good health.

The CDR3 region has the DNA TGTGCCAGCAGACGACTGAAGAACACTGAAGCTTTCTTT. Translated: CASRRLKNTEAFF. The J gene is TRBJ1-1, the V gene TRBV12-3 or TRBV12-4; D gene ambiguous. This CDR3 has 13 residues. Trimming took off 6 bases at V and 1 base at J, with 9 bases between the two ends.